What follows describes a single T cell receptor (beta chain). In this sample, this clonotype turned up many times. Its antigen has not been determined. Base qualities were left out, and no much larger clone turns up one base away. PBMCs were isolated by Ficoll-Paque density gradient centrifugation. The data are from a study of T-cell memory formation after mild COVID-19 (dated by TCRdb to the early 2020s). Background on the whole study: TCR sequence clusters from the two donors were found to be largely donor specific. Longitudinal TCRalpha and TCRbeta repertoire sequencing tracked T-cell clones expanding and contracting after mild COVID-19 in two donors. The cohort was made up of two young adult volunteers, one female and one male, who were previously healthy. The investigation overall reported the following: Only a couple of mild cases were covered by the study, and larger cohorts that include severe cases with pre-infection samples were considered necessary. Clones contracting from day 15 to 85 had balanced CD4/CD8 phenotypes, while a second wave expanding from day 15 to 37 was biased towards CD4+. SARS-CoV-2 specificity was not confirmed for the second-wave clones peaking on day 37. Contracting CD4+ clones appeared mostly in the CM and EM memory subsets, whereas CD8+ clones were enriched in EMRA. Some responding clones were detected in pre-infection memory, which suggested that pre-existing cross-reactive memory T cells had joined the SARS-CoV-2 response.

The instrument given in TCRdb is Illumina NovaSeq 6000. cDNA libraries for TCRalpha and TCRbeta were prepared by 5'RACE using constant-segment primers, with sample barcodes and unique molecular identifiers added. Trizol reagent was used to extract RNA from every sample. The libraries were amplified in two PCR steps, and the second step added a second sample barcode and Illumina TruSeq adapters. Sequencing of the libraries was done on an Illumina NovaSeq, producing 2 x 150 bp paired-end reads. In the paper's pipeline: The reads were demultiplexed and collapsed into UMI-guided consensus sequences using migec v1.2.7. With mixcr v2.1.11, UMI consensuses were aligned to TRA and TRB V and J templates and assembled into clonotypes. Clonotypes were classified as expanded or contracted when called significant by both edgeR and NoisET, with noise models trained on biological replicates. For edgeR calls, a false discovery rate-adjusted p below 0.01 and a log2 fold-change threshold of 1 were applied. PCA with hierarchical clustering of max-normalized trajectories of the 1000 most abundant clonotypes was used as exploratory dynamics analysis. Each responding clone was given a CD4 or CD8 phenotype based on the CD4+ and CD8+ repertoires, which had been sequenced separately. The public reads were run again by TCRdb, first through fastp at Q25 and then through MiXCR, and only productive beta chains were kept. Rows matching on CDR3 protein sequence are summarized as one entry with the most common DNA and genes. V and J calls and clone size were set by TCRdb, not the authors. The sample yields a few hundred thousand distinct CDR3 sequences; approximately 15% were counted once. The top ten hold roughly a fifth of the sample.

The sequence derives from a young man who had mild COVID-19 (a few samples of this study predate the infection). The sample titles of this study are shuffled in the database, so cell type and time point are left out; the donor was told from shared clones. The specimen sequenced was PBMCs or a T cell subset sorted from them (not recorded which).

The CDR3 has the sequence CASSLIAGEADTQYF. The sequenced DNA: TGTGCCAGCAGCTTAATAGCGGGGGAAGCAGATACGCAGTATTTT. The V gene is TRBV7-3 and the J gene is TRBJ2-3; the central 9 bases match TRBD2. Unmatched junction bases come to 3, with V trimmed by 1 base and J by 4 bases. CDR1 and CDR2 were assigned from the germline V gene as SGHTA and FQGTGA. The CDR3, from cysteine to phenylalanine, totals 15 residues. The read is trimmed to its CDR3 DNA, 45 bases read in frame from base 1. This CDR3, with the reference TRBV7-3 and TRBJ2-3 proteins standing in past its ends, gives the full variable domain GAGVSQTPSNKVTEKGKYVELRCDPISGHTALYWYRQSLGQGPEFLIYFQGTGAADDSGLPNDRFFAVRPEGSVSTLKIQRTERGDSAVYLCASSLIAGEADTQYFGPGTRLTVL.